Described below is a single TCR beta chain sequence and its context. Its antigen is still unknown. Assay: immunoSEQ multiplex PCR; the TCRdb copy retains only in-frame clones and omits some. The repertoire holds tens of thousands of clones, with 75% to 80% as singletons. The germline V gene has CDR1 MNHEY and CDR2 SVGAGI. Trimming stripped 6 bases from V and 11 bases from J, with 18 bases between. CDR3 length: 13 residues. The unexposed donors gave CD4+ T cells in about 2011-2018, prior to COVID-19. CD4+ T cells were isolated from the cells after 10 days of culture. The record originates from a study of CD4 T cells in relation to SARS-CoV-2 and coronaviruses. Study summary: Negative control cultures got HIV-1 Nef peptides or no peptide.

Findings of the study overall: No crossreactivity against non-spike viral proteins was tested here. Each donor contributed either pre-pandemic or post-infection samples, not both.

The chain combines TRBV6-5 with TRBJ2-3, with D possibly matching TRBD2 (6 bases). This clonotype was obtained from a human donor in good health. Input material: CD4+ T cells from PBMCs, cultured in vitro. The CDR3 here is CASREEGSGQQYF. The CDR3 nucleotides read TGTGCCAGCAGGGAGGAAGGTAGCGGACAGCAGTATTTT.